This T cell receptor beta chain stems from a study of T cell clonality in common variable immunodeficiency. Broader study findings: Fewer TCRbeta clones were shared among CVID subjects than controls. In common variable immunodeficiency, TCR beta chains reportedly carried fewer deletions and N-nucleotide insertions.

V dropped 6 bases and J dropped 5 bases, with 7 bases sitting between them. The germline V gene has CDR1 SNHLY and CDR2 FYNNEI. The CDR3 length is 12 residues. Blood samples were heparinized, about 4.5 to 9 ml per donor. The method was immunoSEQ multiplex PCR; TCRdb's version includes in-frame clones alone and lacks a portion of them. Observed in the sample are around 40,000 clones, none of them singletons. This clone has ten or more counts. Its antigen is as yet unknown. The read terminates 3 residues before the CDR3 end, so the remaining end is supplied by the germline J gene. This clonotype was sampled from a person aged 18-70 years in good health. This chain uses TRBV2 with TRBJ2-2; D gene unclear. The sample consisted of peripheral blood mononuclear cells. The sequenced part of the CDR3 DNA is TGTGCCAGCAGCGCTACTACCGGGGAG. Translation: CASSATTGE. The whole CDR3 region reads CASSATTGELFF.